The 5 T cell receptor beta chains below all came from one sample that was sequenced in a study of shared clonotypes between healthy human individuals. TCRdb's copy holds only in-frame clones and misses some; the assay was immunoSEQ multiplex PCR. This sample has 1 million to 1.2 million clones, with about 80% found just once. Source material: memory CD4+ T cells from PBMCs. Subset defined: CD45RA-negative fraction. These TCRs come from a man aged 18 to 29 in good health. Some clones in this sample may be carry-over from other donors' samples.

This clone was seen a single time. This chain joins TRBV29-1 and TRBJ2-5; D is possibly TRBD1 or TRBD2 (5 bases each). CDR1 and CDR2 from the germline V gene are SQVTM and ANQGSEA. V was clipped by 5 bases and J by 5 bases, with 18 bases between them. This CDR3 has 14 amino acids. CDR3: CSVILGGFSETQYF. CDR3 sequence (DNA): TGCAGCGTTATCCTTGGGGGATTTTCGGAGACCCAGTACTTC.

This clone was seen a few times. A much more abundant neighbour one base away suggests this may be a read error. Within the sample, other DNA sequences also encode this same CDR3. The chain couples TRBV7-3 to TRBJ2-5, with D maybe TRBD2 (6 bases). Per the germline V gene, CDR1 is SGHTA and CDR2 is FQGTGA. The CDR3 contains 12 residues. Trimming removed 2 bases from V and 5 bases from J, with 6 bases in between. The CDR3 loop is CASSLAGETQYF. The CDR3 coding sequence is TGTGCCAGCAGCTTAGCGGGGGAGACCCAGTACTTC.

V usage is TRBV28 and J usage is TRBJ2-5; D is undetermined. The CDR3 length is 15 residues. Per the germline V gene, CDR1 is MDHEN and CDR2 is SYDVKM. Trimming shortened V by 3 bases and J by 2 bases, and 13 bases separated the two germline ends. The CDR3 DNA is TGTGCCAGCAGTTTGGTTTTTGCCTTACAAGAGACCCAGTACTTC. Protein: CASSLVFALQETQYF.

The chain is built from TRBV4-3 and TRBJ1-4, with 10 bases aligning to TRBD1. The germline gives CDR1 LGHNA, CDR2 YSLEER. The CDR3 contains 17 residues. The junction had 12 bases not matched to a gene; V was cut back by 1 base and J by 10 bases. Here the CDR3 reads CASSQVAGQGRLRKLFF. As DNA, the CDR3 is TGCGCCAGCAGCCAAGTTGCGGGACAGGGGCGGTTGCGAAAACTGTTTTTT.

The chain combines TRBV5-1 with TRBJ2-7, with 7 positions matching TRBD1. The CDR3 is made up of 15 amino acids. V was clipped by 0 bases and J by 3 bases; unmatched bases: 6. The germline gives CDR1 SGHRS, CDR2 YFSETQ. CDR3 in DNA: TGCGCCAGCAGCTTGGATGGGACAGACTACTACGAGCAGTACTTC. Protein: CASSLDGTDYYEQYF. Full variable domain (remainder filled in from reference TRBV5-1 and TRBJ2-7): KAGVTQTPRYLIKTRGQQVTLSCSPISGHRSVSWYQQTPGQGLQFLFEYFSETQRNKGNFPGRFSGRQFSNSRSEMNVSTLELGDSALYLCASSLDGTDYYEQYFGPGTRLTVT.